Shown below are 8 T cell receptor beta chains from a single sample sequenced in a study of blood T cell repertoires in COVID-19. Using immunoSEQ multiplex PCR, the repertoire was profiled, and TCRdb retains in-frame clones only, with some absent. The data contain roughly 300,000 clones, over 75% of them seen just once; the ten biggest clones take up around 7.8%. Sequenced input: peripheral blood. These receptors came from a woman aged 45-65 years who had recovered from COVID-19.

This clone was seen only once. The rearrangement joins TRBV11-2 to TRBJ2-5; TRBD1 agrees at 11 bases. The CDR3 loop spans 17 amino acids. The trim removed 5 bases at V and 4 bases at J, leaving 12 bases unmatched. CDR1 is SGHAT, CDR2 FQNNGV, per germline. CDR3 amino acids: CASSRVGTGGGGETQYF. The CDR3 DNA reads as TGTGCCAGCAGCCGAGTTGGGACAGGGGGAGGAGGAGAGACCCAGTACTTC.

The CDR3 here is CAISEARGRAMSYNEQFF. For the CDR3, the DNA is TGTGCCATCAGTGAGGCCAGGGGGCGCGCAATGTCCTACAATGAGCAGTTCTTC. The chain uses TRBV10-3 and TRBJ2-1; 8 nucleotides line up with TRBD1. Germline values: CDR1 ENHRY, CDR2 SYGVKD. CDR3 length: 18 amino acids. V trimming: 2 bases; J trimming: 1 base; junction bases outside the gene matches: 10.

CDR3 protein: CASSPPGQGAFSYEQYF. The CDR3 nucleotides are TGTGCCAGCAGCCCGCCGGGACAGGGGGCCTTCTCCTACGAGCAGTACTTC. This chain uses TRBV7-6 with TRBJ2-7, with TRBD1 matching over 12 bases. CDR3 size: 17 residues. The ends lost 5 bases at V and 0 bases at J; junction bases unmatched: 8. The germline gives CDR1 SGHVS, CDR2 FNYEAQ.

The chain joins TRBV30 to TRBJ1-3; D remains unclear. V was pared by 0 bases and J by 0 bases, with 6 bases between. The germline gives CDR1 GTSNPN, CDR2 SVGIG (reference sequence). There are 14 residues in the CDR3. The CDR3 coding sequence is TGTGCCTGGAGTGTACCGGGCTCTGGAAACACCATATATTTT. The encoded protein is CAWSVPGSGNTIYF.

V and J are TRBV18 and TRBJ1-1; 7 bases match TRBD1. Germline V gives CDR1 KGHSH, CDR2 LQKENI. This CDR3 has 14 amino acids. With V trimmed by 4 bases and J by 1 base, 3 bases remained unmatched. CDR3 amino acids: CASSQGQSNTEAFF. CDR3 DNA: TGTGCCAGCTCACAGGGACAGTCGAACACTGAAGCTTTCTTT.

In this sample, this clone turned up a few times. CDR3: CASSVLGQNTEAFF. The CDR3 region has the DNA TGTGCCAGCAGCGTACTCGGACAGAACACTGAAGCTTTCTTT. The chain carries TRBV9 and TRBJ1-1, with D perhaps TRBD1 (5 bases). The CDR3 is made up of 14 amino acids. Per germline, CDR1 SGDLS and CDR2 YYNGEE. V shed 1 base and J shed 1 base, with 8 bases lying between them.

The CDR3 sequence is CASSYQGGAFF. For the CDR3, the DNA is TGTGCCAGCAGTTACCAGGGCGGTGCTTTCTTT. The chain couples TRBV6-2 or TRBV6-3 to TRBJ1-1, with a weak D call TRBD1 (5 bases). V lost 2 bases, J lost 11 bases, and 9 bases lay in between. Germline V lookup: CDR1 MNHEY, CDR2 SVGEGT. The CDR3 contains 11 residues.

The rearrangement joins TRBV3-1 (or the pseudogene TRBV3-2) to TRBJ2-5; tentative D call: TRBD2 (6 bases). This CDR3 is built from 18 residues. V lost 4 bases and J lost 4, with 25 bases in between. Germline V gene sequence: CDR1 LGHDT, CDR2 YNNKEL (reference sequence). The CDR3 reads CASSPFRPQRAWRETQYF. CDR3 bases: TGTGCCAGCAGCCCCTTCCGGCCCCAGCGGGCCTGGAGAGAGACCCAGTACTTC.